A few counts support the clone carrying this T cell receptor beta chain. Antigen specificity is unknown. What was amplified from RNA transcripts were TCR beta CDR3 regions. Initially, a first-round RT-PCR of the TCR CDR3 employed the HTBI primer set. MiXCR, run by TCRdb on the multiplex PCR reads, gives a single entry per CDR3 protein. The sample contains some 500,000 distinct CDR3 sequences, around 15% of which appear only once. The data were obtained in a study of T cells in Graves' hyperthyroidism and ophthalmopathy. Study-level points and caveats: Model output signaled ophthalmopathy a median 6.5 months ahead of onset.

Per the germline V gene, CDR1 is MNHEY and CDR2 is SVGEGT. V shed 0 bases, J shed 9 bases, and the junction held 5 bases outside the gene matches. CDR3 length: 16 amino acids. Ophthalmopathy patients had moderate-to-severe active disease, CAS ≥3, NOSPECS ≥4, and disease duration under 3 months. Diagnostic decisions used clinical symptoms, serum thyroxine and TRAb, thyroid ultrasound and orbital computed tomography. The sequenced sample consisted of blood. The V gene is TRBV6-2 or TRBV6-3, the J gene TRBJ2-1, with 13 bases matching TRBD2. This clonotype was sampled from a woman aged 25 to 39 with Graves' ophthalmopathy. The CDR3 nucleotides are TGTGCCAGCAGTTACTCGAGACTAGCGGGAGGCACTGAGCAGTTCTTC. Translating it yields CASSYSRLAGGTEQFF.